The 25 T cell receptor beta chains below were found in one sample sequenced in a study of preoperative IRX-2 immunotherapy in early breast cancer. Treatment specified: preoperative locoregional IRX-2 cytokine immunotherapy. TCRdb keeps only in-frame clones here, not all; method: immunoSEQ multiplex PCR. The table includes about 6,000 clones, 55% to 70% detected once. Sequencing was performed on tumor tissue, taken before IRX-2 immunotherapy. These receptors originate from a human donor with breast cancer.

This clone was observed a handful of times. CDR3 residues: CASSAPLGGRYTEAFF. CDR3 sequence (DNA): TGTGCCAGCAGTGCCCCTCTAGGGGGCAGATACACTGAAGCTTTCTTT. The chain joins TRBV6-8 to TRBJ1-1; 7 nucleotides match TRBD1. V trimming: 5 bases; J trimming: 3 bases; junction bases outside the gene matches: 12. The CDR3 is 16 residues long. Germline V gene sequence: CDR1 MNHGY, CDR2 SAAAGT.

This chain links TRBV5-1 with TRBJ2-1, with 7 bases matching TRBD1. V trimming: 2 bases; J trimming: 2 bases; junction bases outside the gene matches: 4. The CDR3 covers 15 residues. In germline, CDR1 is SGHRS, CDR2 YFSETQ. The CDR3 here is CASSFTGEPYNEQFF. In nucleotides, the CDR3 is TGCGCCAGCAGCTTCACAGGGGAACCCTACAATGAGCAGTTCTTC.

The V call is TRBV19, the J call TRBJ1-1, with 7 positions matching TRBD1. The CDR3 is 15 residues long. Germline V gene sequence: CDR1 LNHDA, CDR2 SQIVND (reference sequence). The trim removed 3 bases at V and 1 base at J, leaving 5 bases unmatched. The CDR3 reads CASSIPGQRNTEAFF. In DNA form, the CDR3 reads TGTGCCAGTAGTATTCCGGGACAGAGGAACACTGAAGCTTTCTTT.

This clone has more than one count but fewer than ten. The gene calls are TRBV14 and TRBJ1-1; D unclear. The CDR3 totals 14 residues. Trimming left V 1 base short and J 3 bases short, with 9 bases between. Per the germline V gene, CDR1 is SGHDN and CDR2 is FVKESK. CDR3 bases: TGTGCCAGCAGCCAAGTCGCAGCGTACACTGAAGCTTTCTTT. Encoded protein: CASSQVAAYTEAFF.

The gene calls are TRBV23-1 and TRBJ2-1, with D possibly TRBD1 on 5 matching bases. Being an ORF, TRBV23-1 has a function that is uncertain. Trimming stripped 7 bases from V and 3 bases from J, with 13 bases between. The CDR3 consists of 14 residues. CDR3 amino acids: CASTTIDSYNEQFF. The CDR3 nucleotides read TGCGCCAGCACTACGATCGACAGCTACAATGAGCAGTTCTTC.

The chain joins TRBV12-5 to TRBJ2-3; D possibly uses TRBD1 or TRBD2 (5 bases each). The CDR3 consists of 14 residues. The germline gives CDR1 LGHNT, CDR2 FRNRAP. In DNA, the CDR3 is TGTGCCAGCCAGCCGAACTGGGGGTCAGATACGCAGTATTTT. Amino acid sequence: CASQPNWGSDTQYF.

This clone was found a few times. The chain uses TRBV5-1 and TRBJ2-7, with 10 nucleotides matching TRBD1. V lost 9 bases and J lost 2; bases outside the gene matches: 11. Germline V gene lookup returns CDR1 SGHRS and CDR2 YFSETQ. CDR3 length: 15 residues. The CDR3 loop is CATKLGTGEPYEQYF. CDR3 nucleotide sequence: TGCGCCACCAAATTAGGGACAGGGGAACCCTACGAGCAGTACTTC.

In regard to this clone: Compared with germline, one end of the junction differs, possibly owing to a read error. J is TRBJ2-3 and V is TRBV6-8, with D possibly being TRBD2 (6 bases). Germline V CDR1 and CDR2: MNHGY, SAAAGT. The CDR3 covers 13 residues. The CDR3 spells CAISWDSTDTQYF. The CDR3 nucleotides are TGTGCCATCAGTTGGGACTCCACAGATACGCAGTATTTT.

Relative to its sample, this clone is medium-sized. The rearrangement joins TRBV11-3 to TRBJ2-2, with a possible D match to TRBD1 (6 bases). The CDR3 has 15 amino acids. CDR1 is SGHNT and CDR2 is YENEEA in the germline V gene. Trimming pared 3 bases from V and 2 bases from J, leaving 10 bases between. The CDR3 DNA follows: TGTGCCAGCAGCTTGGACAGCTTTAACACCGGGGAGCTGTTTTTT. Translating gives CASSLDSFNTGELFF. Using reference TRBV11-3 and TRBJ2-2 for the parts outside the CDR3, the full variable domain is EAGVVQSPRYKIIEKKQPVAFWCNPISGHNTLYWYLQNLGQGPELLIRYENEEAVDDSQLPKDRFSAERLKGVDSTLKIQPAELGDSAVYLCASSLDSFNTGELFFGEGSRLTVL.

The chain joins TRBV29-1 to TRBJ2-7, with D maybe TRBD2 (6 bases). The germline V and J ends were trimmed by 3 bases and 0 bases, with 12 bases remaining between them. CDR1 and CDR2 from the germline V gene are SQVTM and ANQGSEA. CDR3 size: 14 residues. As DNA, the CDR3 is TGCAGCGTTGAGGGCGGGGTGAACTCCTACGAGCAGTACTTC. This sequence encodes CSVEGGVNSYEQYF.

DNA of the CDR3: TGTGCCAGCAGCTTAGTTGGCAGGACCACAGATACGCAGTATTTT. The encoded protein is CASSLVGRTTDTQYF. The V call is TRBV11-3, the J call TRBJ2-3; D gene ambiguous. This CDR3 contains 15 residues. Trimming stripped 1 base from V and 2 bases from J, with 10 bases between. Germline CDR1 is SGHNT and CDR2 is YENEEA.

The chain recombines TRBV19 with TRBJ2-2; 7 bases are a match to TRBD1. This CDR3 region has 15 residues. V lost 6 bases and J lost 6; bases outside the gene matches: 10. The germline V gene encodes CDR1 LNHDA and CDR2 SQIVND (reference sequence). The CDR3 bases are TGTGCCAGTAGGGGCAGGGGGTATGAAGCCGGGGAGCTGTTTTTT. Protein product: CASRGRGYEAGELFF.

The J gene is TRBJ1-1, the V gene TRBV29-1, with a tentative D call TRBD1 (6 bases). The V and J ends lost 5 bases and 4 bases respectively, with 14 bases between them. The CDR3 extends over 13 amino acids. The germline V gene has CDR1 SQVTM and CDR2 ANQGSEA. The CDR3 region is CSVSLGGFTEAFF. The CDR3 DNA reads as TGCAGCGTTAGTTTAGGGGGTTTCACTGAAGCTTTCTTT.

The rearrangement uses TRBV7-1 and TRBJ2-2, with 9 positions matching TRBD2. TRBV7-1 qualifies as an ORF whose function is uncertain. The V and J ends lost 4 bases and 4 bases, in that order; junction bases with no gene match: 7. The CDR3 loop spans 16 amino acids. The CDR3: CASSLLGGRATGELFF. The DNA for the CDR3 is TGTGCCAGCAGCTTATTAGGCGGGAGGGCCACCGGGGAGCTGTTTTTT.

The DNA for the CDR3 is TGTGCCAGCAGCTTAAGGGGACAGGAAGGTGAAAAACTGTTTTTT. Translation gives CASSLRGQEGEKLFF. The chain recombines TRBV11-3 with TRBJ1-4; 8 positions match TRBD1. Germline V gene data show CDR1 as SGHNT and CDR2 as YENEEA. V lost 2 bases, J lost 7 bases, and 6 bases stayed unmatched. The CDR3 runs 15 residues.

V is TRBV19 and J is TRBJ2-7, with D tentatively TRBD2 (7 bases). Germline V gene data show CDR1 as LNHDA and CDR2 as SQIVND (reference sequence). The V gene lost 5 bases and the J gene lost 4 bases, with 21 bases spanning the gap. The CDR3 spans 16 residues. CDR3 region: CASSGMRTGRGYEQYF. The CDR3 DNA reads TGTGCCAGTAGTGGGATGCGCACAGGGAGGGGGTACGAGCAGTACTTC.

In this sample, this clone turned up a few times. The CDR3 is CASRGGGDNEQFF. The CDR3 nucleotides are TGTGCCAGTAGGGGAGGTGGGGACAATGAGCAGTTCTTC. This chain uses TRBV12-5 with TRBJ2-1; perhaps TRBD2 as D (6 bases). Germline values: CDR1 LGHNT, CDR2 FRNRAP. There are 13 residues in the CDR3.

The V gene is TRBV10-1, the J gene TRBJ2-7, with TRBD1 matching 9 bases. In germline, CDR1 is WNHNN, CDR2 SYGVQD (reference sequence). The length of the CDR3 is 15 residues. V shed 2 bases and J 5 bases; nucleotides not matched to a gene: 7. The CDR3 DNA follows: TGCGCCAGCAGTGAGGGGGGGACAGGGCCCAACGAGCAGTACTTC. Amino acids: CASSEGGTGPNEQYF.

The CDR3 nucleotides read TGTGCCAGTAGCCTGGGACAGATCTCTTATGGCTACACCTTC. Protein: CASSLGQISYGYTF. The chain couples TRBV19 to TRBJ1-2; TRBD1 aligns across 7 bases. V lost 6 bases and J lost 5; bases outside the gene matches: 9. This CDR3 region has 14 residues. The germline CDR1 and CDR2 sequences are LNHDA and SQIVND (reference sequence).

This clone occurred a few times. V usage is TRBV19 and J usage is TRBJ1-2, with TRBD1 matching over 9 bases. V lost 0 bases to trimming and J lost 6 bases; unmatched junction nucleotides: 5. The V gene's germline CDR1 is LNHDA and CDR2 SQIVND (reference sequence). CDR3 size: 15 residues. CDR3 sequence (DNA): TGTGCCAGTAGTATAGATCAGGGGACAGGGAATGGCTACACCTTC. It codes for CASSIDQGTGNGYTF.

The gene calls are TRBV6-8 and TRBJ2-7, with 12 nucleotides matching TRBD1. There are 16 residues in the CDR3. The germline V gene has CDR1 MNHGY and CDR2 SAAAGT. Unmatched junction bases numbered 4, after V lost 0 bases and J lost 4 bases. The CDR3 region has the DNA TGTGCCAGCAGTTACTCAGGGACAGGGGGCTTATACGAGCAGTACTTC. This gives the protein CASSYSGTGGLYEQYF.

V usage is TRBV28 and J usage is TRBJ2-7, with a weak D call TRBD2 (5 bases). CDR3 size: 13 residues. Deletions cut 7 bases from V and 9 bases from J, with 19 bases between. In germline, CDR1 is MDHEN, CDR2 SYDVKM. CDR3 in amino acids: CASTPPTPGVQYF. DNA of the CDR3: TGTGCCAGCACCCCACCCACCCCCGGGGTGCAGTACTTC.

The chain links TRBV5-1 to TRBJ1-1; D call uncertain. The CDR3 is 14 residues long. With 3 bases removed from V and 1 base from J, the gap between germline ends came to 10 bases. Germline CDR1 SGHRS, CDR2 YFSETQ. The CDR3 DNA reads TGCGCCAGCAGCTCTACCAGGAGGAACACTGAAGCTTTCTTT. Translation gives CASSSTRRNTEAFF.

Relative to its sample, this clone is medium-sized. The chain is built from TRBV11-3 and TRBJ2-2; D ambiguous. Germline CDR1 SGHNT, CDR2 YENEEA. The ends were cut back, 1 base at V and 3 bases at J, with 6 bases in the middle. The CDR3 is made up of 14 amino acids. As DNA, the CDR3 is TGTGCCAGCAGCTTAGGCCTATACACCGGGGAGCTGTTTTTT. Translation gives CASSLGLYTGELFF.

A single count supports this clone. The chain joins TRBV7-5 to TRBJ2-1; the table assigns TRBD1, which was not confirmed against the DNA. TRBV7-5 is a listed pseudogene. There are 17 residues in the CDR3. The CDR3 loop is CASSPLGGDRGYNEQFF. The CDR3 DNA reads TGTGCCAGCAGCCCACTTGGGGGGGACAGGGGCTACAATGAGCAGTTCTTC.